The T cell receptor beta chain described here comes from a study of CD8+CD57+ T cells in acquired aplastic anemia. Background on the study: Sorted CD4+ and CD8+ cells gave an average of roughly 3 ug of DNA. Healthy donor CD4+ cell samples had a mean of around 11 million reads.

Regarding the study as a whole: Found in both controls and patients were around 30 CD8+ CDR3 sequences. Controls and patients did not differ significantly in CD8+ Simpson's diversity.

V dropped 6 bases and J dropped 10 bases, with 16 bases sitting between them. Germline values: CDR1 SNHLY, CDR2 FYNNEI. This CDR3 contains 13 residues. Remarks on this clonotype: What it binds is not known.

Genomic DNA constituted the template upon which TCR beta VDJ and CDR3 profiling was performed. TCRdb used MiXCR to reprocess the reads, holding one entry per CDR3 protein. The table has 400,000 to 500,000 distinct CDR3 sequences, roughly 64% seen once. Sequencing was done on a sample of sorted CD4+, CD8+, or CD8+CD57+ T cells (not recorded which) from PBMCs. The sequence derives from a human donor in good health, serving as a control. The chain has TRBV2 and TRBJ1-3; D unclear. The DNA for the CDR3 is TGTGCCAGCAGATTGTCGGTTGTCGAGACCATATATTTT. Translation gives CASRLSVVETIYF.